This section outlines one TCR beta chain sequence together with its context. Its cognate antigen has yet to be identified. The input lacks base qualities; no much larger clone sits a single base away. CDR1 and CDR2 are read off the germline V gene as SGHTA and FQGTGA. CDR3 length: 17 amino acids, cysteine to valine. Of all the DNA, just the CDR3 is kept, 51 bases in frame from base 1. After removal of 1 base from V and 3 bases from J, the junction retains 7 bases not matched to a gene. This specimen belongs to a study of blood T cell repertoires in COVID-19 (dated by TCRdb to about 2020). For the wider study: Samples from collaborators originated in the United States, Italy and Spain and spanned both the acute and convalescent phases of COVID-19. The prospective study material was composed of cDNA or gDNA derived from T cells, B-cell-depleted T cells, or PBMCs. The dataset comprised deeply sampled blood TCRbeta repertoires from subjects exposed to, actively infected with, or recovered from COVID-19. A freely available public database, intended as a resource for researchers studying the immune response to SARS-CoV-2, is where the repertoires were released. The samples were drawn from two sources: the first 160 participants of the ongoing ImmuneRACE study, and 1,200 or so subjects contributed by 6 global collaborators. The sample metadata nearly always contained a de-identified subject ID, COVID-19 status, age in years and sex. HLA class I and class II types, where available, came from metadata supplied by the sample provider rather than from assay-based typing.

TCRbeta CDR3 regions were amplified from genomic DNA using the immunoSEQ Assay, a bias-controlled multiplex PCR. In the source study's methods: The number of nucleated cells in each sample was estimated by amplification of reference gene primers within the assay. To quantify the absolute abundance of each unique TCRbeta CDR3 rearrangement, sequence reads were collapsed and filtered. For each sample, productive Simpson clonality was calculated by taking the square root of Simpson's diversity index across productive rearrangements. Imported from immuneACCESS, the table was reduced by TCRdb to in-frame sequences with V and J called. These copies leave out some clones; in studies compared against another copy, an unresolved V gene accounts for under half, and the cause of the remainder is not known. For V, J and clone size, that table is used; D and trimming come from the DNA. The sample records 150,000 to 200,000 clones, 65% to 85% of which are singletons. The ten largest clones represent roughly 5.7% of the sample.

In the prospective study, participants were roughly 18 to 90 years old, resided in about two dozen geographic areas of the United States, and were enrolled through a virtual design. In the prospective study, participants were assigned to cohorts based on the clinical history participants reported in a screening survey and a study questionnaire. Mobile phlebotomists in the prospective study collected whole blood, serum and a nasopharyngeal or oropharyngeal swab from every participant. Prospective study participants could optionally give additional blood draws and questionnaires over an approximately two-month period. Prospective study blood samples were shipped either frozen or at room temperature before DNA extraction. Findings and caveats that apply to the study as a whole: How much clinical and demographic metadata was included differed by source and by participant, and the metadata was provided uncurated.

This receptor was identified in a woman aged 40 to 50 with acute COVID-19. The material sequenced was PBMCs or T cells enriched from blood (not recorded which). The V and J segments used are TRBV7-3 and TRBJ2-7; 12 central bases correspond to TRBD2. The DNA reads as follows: TGTGCCAGCAGCTTAAAACTAGCGGGAGGTTTGTTCTACGAGCAGTACGTC. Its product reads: CASSLKLAGGLFYEQYV.